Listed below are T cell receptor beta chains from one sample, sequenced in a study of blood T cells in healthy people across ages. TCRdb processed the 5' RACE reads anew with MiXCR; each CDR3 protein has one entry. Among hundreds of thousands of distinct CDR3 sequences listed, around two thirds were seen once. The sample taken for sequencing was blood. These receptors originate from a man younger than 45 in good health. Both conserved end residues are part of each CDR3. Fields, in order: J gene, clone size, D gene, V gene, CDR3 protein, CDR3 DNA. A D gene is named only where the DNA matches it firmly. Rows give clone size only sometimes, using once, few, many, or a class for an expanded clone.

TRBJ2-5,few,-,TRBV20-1,CSARVDSLQETQYF,TGCAGTGCTAGAGTGGACAGCTTGCAAGAGACCCAGTACTTC
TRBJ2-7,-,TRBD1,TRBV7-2,CASSLPPDRVSYEQYF,TGTGCCAGCAGCCTCCCTCCGGACAGGGTCTCCTACGAGCAGTACTTC
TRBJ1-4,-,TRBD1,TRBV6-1,CASTHSRDSIPPTNEKLFF,TGTGCCAGCACCCACTCTCGGGACAGCATCCCGCCAACTAATGAAAAACTGTTTTTT
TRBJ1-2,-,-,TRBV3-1,CASSQKVPVGYTF,TGTGCCAGCAGCCAAAAGGTACCCGTAGGCTACACCTTC
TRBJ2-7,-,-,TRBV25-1,CASSDGTFGSYEQYF,TGTGCCAGCAGTGACGGGACATTCGGGTCCTACGAGCAGTACTTC
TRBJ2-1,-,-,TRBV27,CASIRGYEQFF,TGTGCCAGCATCAGGGGCTATGAGCAGTTCTTC
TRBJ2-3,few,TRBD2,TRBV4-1,CASSQGGGFRAPADTQYF,TGCGCCAGCAGCCAAGGGGGGGGGTTCAGGGCCCCCGCAGATACGCAGTATTTT
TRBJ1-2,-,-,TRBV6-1,CASSADTTKGYTF,TGTGCCAGCAGCGCGGACACAACTAAGGGCTACACCTTC
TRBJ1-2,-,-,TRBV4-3,CASSQDAAADNYGYTF,TGCGCCAGCAGCCAAGATGCGGCGGCCGATAACTATGGCTACACCTTC
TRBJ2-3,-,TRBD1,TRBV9,CASSLTGQGARDTQYF,TGTGCCAGCAGCTTAACAGGACAGGGGGCGAGGGATACGCAGTATTTT
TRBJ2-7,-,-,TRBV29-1,CSVSGNAYEQYF,TGCAGCGTTTCAGGGAACGCCTACGAGCAGTACTTC
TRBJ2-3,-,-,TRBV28,CASSLVGPVDTQYF,TGTGCCAGCAGTTTAGTGGGGCCTGTAGATACGCAGTATTTT
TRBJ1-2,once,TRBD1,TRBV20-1,CSAFVLGTGLYGYTF,TGCAGTGCTTTTGTATTGGGGACAGGCCTCTACGGCTACACCTTC
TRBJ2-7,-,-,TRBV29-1,CSVETDREGEEQYF,TGCAGCGTTGAAACGGACAGGGAGGGGGAGGAGCAGTACTTC
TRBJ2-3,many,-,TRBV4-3,CASSQDRGTDTQYF,TGTGCCAGCAGCCAAGATCGGGGCACAGATACGCAGTATTTT
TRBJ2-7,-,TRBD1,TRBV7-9,CASSFRTGGYEQYF,TGTGCCAGCAGCTTCAGGACAGGGGGGTACGAGCAGTACTTC
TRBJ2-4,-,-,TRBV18,CASSPPNREGGNIQYF,TGTGCCAGCTCACCACCGAACAGGGAGGGTGGAAACATTCAGTACTTC